The 10 T cell receptor beta chains in this list originate from one sample, sequenced in a study of radiation and T cells in renal cell carcinoma. Stated time point: baseline pretreatment blood. Treatment reported: 15 Gy SBRT to primary tumor, nephrectomy 4 weeks later. The table came from immunoSEQ multiplex PCR; TCRdb's copy has only in-frame clones and leaves some out. The data show 150,000 or so clones, approximately 90% seen once. Sequencing used blood, obtained from a patient whose treatment included radiotherapy and nephrectomy. The receptor set was obtained from a woman in her 70s with renal cell carcinoma.

This chain uses TRBV9 with TRBJ2-1; 9 bases fit TRBD1. The CDR3 has 16 amino acids. V shed 0 bases, J shed 5 bases, and the junction held 6 bases outside the gene matches. CDR1 SGDLS and CDR2 YYNGEE come from the germline V gene. CDR3 DNA: TGTGCCAGCAGCGTAGCTACAGGGGGCCCGGACAATGAGCAGTTCTTC. Protein product: CASSVATGGPDNEQFF.

The chain joins TRBV19 to TRBJ2-7; maybe TRBD1 (6 bases). Germline CDR1 is LNHDA and CDR2 is SQIVND (reference sequence). This CDR3 region has 15 residues. Trimming took 5 bases from V and 2 from J, leaving 16 bases between them. The CDR3 reads CASSPGQPRPYEQYF. In DNA form, the CDR3 reads TGTGCCAGTAGTCCTGGACAGCCGAGGCCCTACGAGCAGTACTTC.

The chain is built from TRBV15 and TRBJ2-7; D not certain. Deletions cut 0 bases from V and 1 base from J, with 16 bases between. This CDR3 has 17 amino acids. Per germline, CDR1 LNHNV and CDR2 YYDKDF (reference sequence). In DNA, the CDR3 is TGTGCCACCAGCAGAGAGGCAGCTTCCTGGCAGTCCTACGAGCAGTACTTC. Amino acids: CATSREAASWQSYEQYF.

V gene TRBV7-9 combines with J gene TRBJ2-7, with 8 bases matching TRBD2. V gave up 3 bases and J gave up 2 bases; unmatched junction bases: 0. Germline V gene sequence: CDR1 SEHNR, CDR2 FQNEAQ (reference sequence). This CDR3 contains 13 residues. CDR3 nucleotides: TGTGCCAGCAGCTTCGGGGGGGCCTACGAGCAGTACTTC. This gives the protein CASSFGGAYEQYF.

The chain is built from TRBV14 and TRBJ2-3; D is possibly TRBD1 (6 bases). The CDR3 loop spans 15 amino acids. Trimming took off 2 bases at V and 3 bases at J, with 12 bases between the two ends. Germline CDR1 SGHDN, CDR2 FVKESK. CDR3 amino acids: CASSQQGKGTDTQYF. The CDR3 region has the DNA TGTGCCAGCAGCCAACAGGGGAAGGGGACAGATACGCAGTATTTT.

The V call is TRBV6-4, the J call TRBJ2-1; 7 bases are a match to TRBD1. V dropped 5 bases and J dropped 12; count of bases not matched to a gene: 7. The CDR3 loop spans 12 amino acids. CDR1 is MRHNA, CDR2 SNTAGT, per germline. The chain's CDR3 is CASSLSGGAQFF. CDR3 in DNA: TGTGCCAGCAGTCTATCAGGGGGTGCGCAGTTCTTC.

V usage is TRBV7-9 and J usage is TRBJ2-7; D not certain. The CDR3 sequence is 13 residues long. The V and J ends lost 1 base and 5 bases respectively, with 9 bases between them. The germline V gene has CDR1 SEHNR and CDR2 FQNEAQ (reference sequence). The CDR3 region is CASSLDPRDEQYF. DNA of the CDR3: TGTGCCAGCAGCTTAGACCCAAGGGACGAGCAGTACTTC.

The chain couples TRBV19 to TRBJ2-2; 11 bases agree with TRBD1. Trimming removed 10 bases from V and 2 bases from J; junction bases left unmatched: 3. Germline loops: CDR1 LNHDA, CDR2 SQIVND (reference sequence). The CDR3 totals 14 residues. The chain's CDR3 is CAIRTGGNTGELFF. The CDR3 DNA follows: TGTGCCATCAGGACAGGGGGCAACACCGGGGAGCTGTTTTTT.

V usage is TRBV5-8 and J usage is TRBJ1-1; D perhaps matches TRBD1 (5 bases). The germline gives CDR1 SGHTS, CDR2 YDEGEE. The V and J ends lost 4 bases and 1 base respectively, with 14 bases between them. The CDR3 totals 15 residues. The CDR3 loop is CASSLEGRANTEAFF. CDR3 nucleotides: TGTGCCAGCAGCCTGGAGGGGAGGGCGAACACTGAAGCTTTCTTT.

J is TRBJ1-1 and V is TRBV10-3; the D gene is possibly TRBD1 (5 bases). CDR1 is ENHRY, CDR2 SYGVKD, per germline. Trimming removed 6 bases from V and 3 bases from J, with 14 bases in between. The CDR3 sequence is 14 residues long. The CDR3 bases are TGTGCCATCAGCCCCCAGGGTCGGGACACTGAAGCTTTCTTT. Its translation is CAISPQGRDTEAFF.